A single sample gave rise to the 27 T cell receptor beta chains below, sequenced in a study of blood T cell repertoires in COVID-19. The repertoire was sequenced with immunoSEQ multiplex PCR; TCRdb's copy has only in-frame clones and lacks some. The sample lists a few hundred thousand clones, approximately 80% occurring once. Material: peripheral blood. These receptors came from a woman aged 40 to 55 who had recovered from COVID-19.

This clone was recorded a few times. This rearrangement joins TRBV2 to TRBJ1-2; possibly TRBD1 for D (5 bases). The CDR3 is made up of 13 amino acids. Germline values: CDR1 SNHLY, CDR2 FYNNEI. V was pared by 3 bases and J by 8 bases, with 13 bases between. CDR3 in DNA: TGTGCCAGCAGTGACCGCGGGGCCGGAGGCTACACCTTC. Protein sequence: CASSDRGAGGYTF.

This clone has only one observation. The J gene is TRBJ2-3, the V gene TRBV4-2, with 16 bases identical to TRBD2. The germline CDR1 and CDR2 sequences are LGHNA and YNFKEQ. V dropped 1 base and J dropped 3; count of bases not matched to a gene: 7. This CDR3 comprises 19 residues. In DNA form, the CDR3 reads TGTGCCAGCAGCCAAGTGGGGACTAGCGGGGGGGCCTCTACAGATACGCAGTATTTT. It encodes CASSQVGTSGGASTDTQYF.

The chain links TRBV6-6 to TRBJ2-1; 9 bases are a match to TRBD1. This CDR3 comprises 16 residues. In germline, CDR1 is MNHNY, CDR2 SVGAGI (reference sequence). The V segment lost 2 bases and the J segment 0 bases; nucleotides outside the gene matches: 2. The CDR3 is CASSYGTGSSYNEQFF. The CDR3 nucleotides are TGTGCCAGCAGTTACGGGACAGGGAGCTCCTACAATGAGCAGTTCTTC.

This clone was seen only once. The V call is TRBV6-5, the J call TRBJ1-1; a weak D match, TRBD1 (5 bases). The CDR3 has 15 amino acids. Germline V lookup: CDR1 MNHEY, CDR2 SVGAGI. V was trimmed by 0 bases and J by 9 bases, leaving 17 bases between them. For the CDR3, the DNA is TGTGCCAGCAGTTACTCTAGGACGGGGGGGGGAAAAGCTTTCTTT. It specifies CASSYSRTGGGKAFF.

This chain joins TRBV11-3 and TRBJ2-1; a weak D match, TRBD1 (5 bases). Germline V CDR1 and CDR2: SGHNT, YENEEA. The ends were cut back, 1 base at V and 2 bases at J, with 9 bases in the middle. This CDR3 spans 15 amino acids. This chain's CDR3 is CASSLVRVAYNEQFF. CDR3 DNA: TGTGCCAGCAGCTTAGTCAGGGTCGCCTACAATGAGCAGTTCTTC.

J is TRBJ1-2 and V is TRBV2; D might be TRBD1 (5 bases). Per the germline V gene, CDR1 is SNHLY and CDR2 is FYNNEI. V lost 8 bases and J lost 3, with 10 bases in between. This CDR3 region has 12 residues. The CDR3 loop is CASAGRDYGYTF. DNA for the CDR3: TGTGCCAGCGCAGGCAGGGACTATGGCTACACCTTC.

V and J are TRBV29-1 and TRBJ1-2; 7 positions match TRBD1. CDR3 length: 13 residues. The V gene's germline CDR1 is SQVTM and CDR2 ANQGSEA. V shed 1 base and J 6 bases; nucleotides not matched to a gene: 5. As DNA, the CDR3 is TGCAGCGTTGAAGGGGGACAGCTACATGGCTACACCTTC. Its protein product is CSVEGGQLHGYTF.

In its sample, this clone was seen a few times. The V and J genes are TRBV5-1 and TRBJ2-2; D is uncertain. Per the germline V gene, CDR1 is SGHRS and CDR2 is YFSETQ. Trimming pared 5 bases from V and 6 bases from J, leaving 17 bases between. The CDR3 runs to 15 residues. CDR3 DNA: TGCGCCAGCAGTGAGATAGAACGAAGCCCCGGGGAGCTGTTTTTT. As protein: CASSEIERSPGELFF.

V usage is TRBV2 and J usage is TRBJ2-3; D is uncertain. Germline V gene data show CDR1 as SNHLY and CDR2 as FYNNEI. CDR3 length: 15 residues. V was cut by 6 bases and J by 2 bases, with 15 bases left in between. As DNA, the CDR3 is TGTGCCAGCAGCTTGAACCGGGTCCCCACAGATACGCAGTATTTT. This translates into CASSLNRVPTDTQYF. Drawing the rest from reference TRBV2 and TRBJ2-3, the complete variable domain is EPEVTQTPSHQVTQMGQEVILRCVPISNHLYFYWYRQILGQKVEFLVSFYNNEISEKSEIFDDQFSVERPDGSNFTLKIRSTKLEDSAMYFCASSLNRVPTDTQYFGPGTRLTVL.

The chain recombines TRBV9 with TRBJ2-5; 15 nucleotides match TRBD2. Trimming removed 3 bases from V and 5 bases from J; junction bases left unmatched: 5. CDR3 size: 16 residues. Germline-derived CDR1 and CDR2 are SGDLS and YYNGEE. The CDR3: CASSAYGLAGGETQYF. The CDR3 region has the DNA TGTGCCAGCAGCGCCTATGGACTAGCGGGAGGGGAGACCCAGTACTTC.

This chain joins TRBV18 and TRBJ2-7; 7 bases match TRBD1. The CDR3 extends over 14 amino acids. V lost 5 bases, J lost 6 bases, and 10 bases stayed unmatched. CDR1 is KGHSH, CDR2 LQKENI, per germline. The CDR3 coding sequence is TGTGCCAGCTCAACTAAAGGGGGCTCTAGCGAGCAGTACTTC. This translates into CASSTKGGSSEQYF.

This sequence joins TRBV25-1 and TRBJ1-1; D is uncertain. The length of the CDR3 is 13 residues. V lost 3 bases, J lost 7 bases, and 12 bases lay in between. Per germline, CDR1 MGHDK and CDR2 SYGVNS. The DNA for the CDR3 is TGTGCCAGCAGTGATCACACCAAAGATGAAGCTTTCTTT. Translation gives CASSDHTKDEAFF.

This clone was found once. The chain recombines TRBV12-2 with TRBJ2-3; whether TRBD1, the table's D call, matches the DNA was not checked. TRBV12-2 is a recognized pseudogene. This CDR3 region has 18 residues. This CDR3 is CASRCGAIPFGRGDTQYF. The CDR3 nucleotides read TGTGCAAGTCGCTGTGGGGCGATACCGTTTGGAAGGGGGGATACGCAGTATTTT.

Only one count was recorded for this clone. This rearrangement joins TRBV28 to TRBJ2-7; no clear D gene. CDR3 length: 13 residues. V was clipped by 8 bases and J by 10 bases, with 21 bases between them. Per germline, CDR1 MDHEN and CDR2 SYDVKM. CDR3 sequence: CASASDWRGDQYF. The CDR3, as DNA: TGTGCCAGCGCGTCGGATTGGCGAGGCGATCAGTACTTC. Together with reference TRBV28 and TRBJ2-7, the CDR3 gives the full variable domain: DVKVTQSSRYLVKRTGEKVFLECVQDMDHENMFWYRQDPGLGLRLIYFSYDVKMKEKGDIPEGYSVSREKKERFSLILESASTNQTSMYLCASASDWRGDQYFGPGTRLTVT.

The chain couples TRBV11-2 to TRBJ1-5; tentatively, D is TRBD1 (5 bases). The germline CDR1 and CDR2 sequences are SGHAT and FQNNGV. Trimming pared 5 bases from V and 7 bases from J, leaving 12 bases between. This CDR3 has 13 amino acids. The CDR3: CASSRGLEQPQHF. Written as DNA, the CDR3 is TGTGCCAGCAGCAGGGGACTTGAGCAGCCCCAGCATTTT. The full variable domain, in which reference TRBV11-2 and TRBJ1-5 provide the parts outside the CDR3, is EAGVAQSPRYKIIEKRQSVAFWCNPISGHATLYWYQQILGQGPKLLIQFQNNGVVDDSQLPKDRFSAERLKGVDSTLKIQPAKLEDSAVYLCASSRGLEQPQHFGDGTRLSIL.

The chain carries TRBV5-1 and TRBJ2-5; 8 bases fit TRBD2. Germline assignment: CDR1 SGHRS and CDR2 YFSETQ. The ends lost 3 bases at V and 3 bases at J; junction bases unmatched: 7. The CDR3 is 15 residues long. The CDR3 protein is CASSWGAGGEETQYF. Here the CDR3 DNA reads TGCGCCAGCAGCTGGGGGGCGGGAGGAGAAGAGACCCAGTACTTC.

V gene TRBV13 combines with J gene TRBJ1-1; D is uncertain. The germline V and J ends were trimmed by 4 bases and 9 bases, with 18 bases remaining between them. The CDR3 is 14 residues long. Germline V CDR1 and CDR2: PRHDT, FYEKMQ (reference sequence). The CDR3 nucleotides are TGTGCCAGCAGCTCCGCGGGCGGGGAACTGAAAGCTTTCTTT. This translates into CASSSAGGELKAFF.

This sequence joins TRBV7-3 and TRBJ1-1, with D hard to call. The CDR3 has 13 residues. Germline V CDR1 and CDR2: SGHTA, FQGTGA. Trimming took off 1 base at V and 5 bases at J, with 8 bases between the two ends. The chain's CDR3 is CASSLSQRTEAFF. Written as DNA, the CDR3 is TGTGCCAGCAGCTTAAGTCAGAGGACTGAAGCTTTCTTT.

The rearrangement links TRBV6-5 to TRBJ1-5; D ambiguous. This CDR3 spans 13 amino acids. The germline CDR1 and CDR2 sequences are MNHEY and SVGAGI. The germline V and J ends were trimmed by 2 bases and 4 bases, with 6 bases remaining between them. CDR3 sequence (DNA): TGTGCCAGCAGTTACCAGATGAATCAGCCCCAGCATTTT. Amino acids: CASSYQMNQPQHF.

V gene TRBV9 combines with J gene TRBJ2-2; TRBD1 might be the D (5 bases). The V gene lost 0 bases and the J gene lost 1 base, with 13 bases spanning the gap. The CDR3 loop spans 17 amino acids. Germline CDR1 SGDLS, CDR2 YYNGEE. In DNA form, the CDR3 reads TGTGCCAGCAGCGTAGGAGCCCGCCAGGGGAACACCGGGGAGCTGTTTTTT. Protein sequence: CASSVGARQGNTGELFF.

This clone has a single count. The rearrangement uses TRBV5-6 and TRBJ2-3; TRBD2 might be the D (6 bases). The V end lost 4 bases, the J end lost 0 bases, and 18 bases lay between the germline ends. Germline values: CDR1 SGHDT, CDR2 YYEEEE. The CDR3 spans 17 residues. CDR3 residues: CASSPLDAGTSTDTQYF. The DNA for the CDR3 is TGTGCCAGCAGCCCCCTCGACGCGGGAACTAGCACAGATACGCAGTATTTT.

The rearrangement uses TRBV11-3 and TRBJ2-7, with TRBD2 identical over 8 bases. There are 15 residues in the CDR3. In germline, CDR1 is SGHNT, CDR2 YENEEA. V lost 5 bases, J lost 4 bases, and 10 bases stayed unmatched. The CDR3: CASSKKVGGGYEQYF. In nucleotides, the CDR3 is TGTGCCAGCAGCAAAAAGGTTGGCGGGGGGTACGAGCAGTACTTC.

This chain connects TRBV12-2 to TRBJ1-2; TRBD1, the table's D call, lacks a check against the DNA. TRBV12-2 is designated a pseudogene. This CDR3 region has 15 residues. This CDR3 reads CASRKGTGEDYGYTF. The CDR3 bases are TGTGCAAGTCGCAAAGGGACAGGGGAGGACTATGGCTACACCTTC.

The chain is built from TRBV19 and TRBJ1-1; D gene ambiguous. Trimming stripped 1 base from V and 2 bases from J, with 17 bases between. In germline, CDR1 is LNHDA, CDR2 SQIVND (reference sequence). The CDR3 is made up of 17 amino acids. The CDR3 loop reads CASSIGFALSGNTEAFF. The DNA of the CDR3 is TGTGCCAGTAGTATAGGGTTCGCCCTAAGTGGTAACACTGAAGCTTTCTTT.

The CDR3, as DNA: TGTGCCAGCAGTGAACTGGGGGCCTCTGGAAACACCATATATTTT. It translates to CASSELGASGNTIYF. The rearrangement joins TRBV2 to TRBJ1-3; perhaps TRBD1 as D (6 bases). The CDR3 sequence is 15 residues long. The V gene's germline CDR1 is SNHLY and CDR2 FYNNEI. Trimming removed 2 bases from V and 0 bases from J, with 8 bases in between. The entire variable domain, with the rest obtained from reference TRBV2 and TRBJ1-3, is as follows: EPEVTQTPSHQVTQMGQEVILRCVPISNHLYFYWYRQILGQKVEFLVSFYNNEISEKSEIFDDQFSVERPDGSNFTLKIRSTKLEDSAMYFCASSELGASGNTIYFGEGSWLTVV.

The chain joins TRBV5-1 to TRBJ2-1; perhaps TRBD2 as D (6 bases). Germline values: CDR1 SGHRS, CDR2 YFSETQ. Trimming pared 4 bases from V and 2 bases from J, leaving 10 bases between. The length of the CDR3 is 14 residues. CDR3 region: CASSVGGPYNEQFF. The CDR3 region has the DNA TGCGCCAGCAGCGTCGGGGGACCCTACAATGAGCAGTTCTTC. The full variable domain, in which reference TRBV5-1 and TRBJ2-1 provide the parts outside the CDR3, is KAGVTQTPRYLIKTRGQQVTLSCSPISGHRSVSWYQQTPGQGLQFLFEYFSETQRNKGNFPGRFSGRQFSNSRSEMNVSTLELGDSALYLCASSVGGPYNEQFFGPGTRLTVL.

In its sample, this clone was seen once. V gene TRBV10-3 combines with J gene TRBJ2-4; possibly TRBD2 for D (6 bases). Germline V gives CDR1 ENHRY, CDR2 SYGVKD. The CDR3 is 14 residues long. V lost 8 bases, J lost 8 bases, and 19 bases lay in between. The CDR3 coding sequence is TGTGCCATCGCAAAGGGCGGGGAGGAGTACATTCAGTACTTC. It codes for CAIAKGGEEYIQYF.